In its sample, the clone carrying this TCR beta chain was seen once. The data stem from a study of blood T cell repertoires in COVID-19. Looking at the study overall: Sample material is recorded as cDNA or gDNA derived from T cells, B-cell-depleted T cells, or PBMCs.

Produced via immunoSEQ multiplex PCR; TCRdb's table is partial and in-frame only. The repertoire includes about 76,000 clones, around nine tenths of them detected once, and roughly a tenth sits in the top ten. In germline, CDR1 is SGHNT, CDR2 YYREEE (reference sequence). V was pared by 3 bases and J by 7 bases, with 9 bases of the junction left unmatched. The CDR3 loop spans 16 amino acids. V gene TRBV5-4 combines with J gene TRBJ2-1; TRBD2 aligns across 11 bases. The sample comprised peripheral blood. The source is a human donor in a cohort sampled during active COVID-19. The CDR3 region has the DNA TGTGCCAGCAGCTATTCCGGACTAGCGGGCCTGAATGAGCAGTTCTTC. It is translated as CASSYSGLAGLNEQFF. Supplemented by reference TRBV5-4 and TRBJ2-1, the full variable domain reads ETGVTQSPTHLIKTRGQQVTLRCSSQSGHNTVSWYQQALGQGPQFIFQYYREEENGRGNFPPRFSGLQFPNYSSELNVNALELDDSALYLCASSYSGLAGLNEQFFGPGTRLTVL.